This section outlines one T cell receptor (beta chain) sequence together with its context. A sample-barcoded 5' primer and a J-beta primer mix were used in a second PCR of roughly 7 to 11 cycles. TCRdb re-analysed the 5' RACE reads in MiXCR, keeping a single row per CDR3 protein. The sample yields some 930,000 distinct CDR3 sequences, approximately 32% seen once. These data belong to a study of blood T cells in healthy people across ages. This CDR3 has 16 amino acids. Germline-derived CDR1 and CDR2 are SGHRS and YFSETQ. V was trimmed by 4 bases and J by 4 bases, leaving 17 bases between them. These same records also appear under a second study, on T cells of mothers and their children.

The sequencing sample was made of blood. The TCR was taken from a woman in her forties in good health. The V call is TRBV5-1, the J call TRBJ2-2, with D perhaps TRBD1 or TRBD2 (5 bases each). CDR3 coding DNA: TGCGCCAGCAGCAGGGACGGAACACTGAGCACCGGGGAGCTGTTTTTT. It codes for CASSRDGTLSTGELFF. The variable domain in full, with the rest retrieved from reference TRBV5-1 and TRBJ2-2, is KAGVTQTPRYLIKTRGQQVTLSCSPISGHRSVSWYQQTPGQGLQFLFEYFSETQRNKGNFPGRFSGRQFSNSRSEMNVSTLELGDSALYLCASSRDGTLSTGELFFGEGSRLTVL.